The sequence of this T cell receptor beta chain was determined in a study of T cell repertoires in cytomegalovirus infection (dated by TCRdb to between 2017 and 2020). At the level of the whole study: Peptide stimulations targeted recently identified HLA-C-restricted CMV epitopes, whose presentation resists viral immunomodulation, together with well-studied HLA-B-restricted epitopes. Because public TCR beta signatures pointed to carriage of CMV infection together with the matching HLA type, the HLA type of each donor mattered for the analysis. General conclusions and limits of the study: The ex vivo response was dominated by HLA-C-restricted CMV-specific TCR beta clonotypes, and the single most frequent clonotype in two of eight donors was supplied by these HLA-C-restricted clonotypes. Carriers of CMV infection plus the relevant HLA type were discriminated by the cumulative frequency of public TCR beta family members in the study cohort and in an independent approximately 360-donor cohort.

The treatment or condition label, as the study defines it: in vitro stimulation with specific CMV peptide epitopes to enrich CMV-specific T cells. Via the germline V gene, CDR1 is MNHEY and CDR2 SVGAGI. The CDR3 numbers 16 residues from cysteine through phenylalanine. The DNA shown is the 48-base CDR3, in frame from base 1. V is cut by 2 bases and J by 8 bases, and the space between the germline ends is 21 bases. Points on this clonotype: Its antigen remains undetermined. Base qualities are not at hand, and no much larger clone is one base apart.

Sequencing relied on an Illumina HiSeq 1500. TCRdb reworked the public reads: Q25 trimming with fastp, MiXCR clone assembly, productive beta chains retained. For every CDR3 protein sequence, its rows merge into one entry that carries the most common genes and DNA. This sample lists fewer than 1,000,000 distinct CDR3 sequences; roughly a third were detected once. 13% of the sample is taken by the ten largest. The TCR originated in a human donor in good health (CMV status not recorded). Some clones in this sample may be carry-over from other donors' samples. The sample consisted of cultured CD8+ T cells from PBMCs, taken from culture after CMV antigen stimulation. The chain couples TRBV6-5 to TRBJ1-2; no D segment can be confidently identified. The DNA sequence is as follows: TGTGCCAGCAGTTACCGTTTGGATCCAAGGCGGAGCGGCTACACCTTC. It translates to CASSYRLDPRRSGYTF.